This T cell receptor (beta chain) was captured in a study of T cell repertoires in cytomegalovirus infection. Study-level findings and limits: CMV carriers with the relevant HLA were identified by cumulative public TCR beta family frequency.

From the reads, TCRdb called clonotypes with MiXCR, one entry per CDR3 protein. The data hold some 560,000 distinct CDR3 sequences, with around 40% observed a single time. Germline values: CDR1 SGHTA, CDR2 FQGNSA. The CDR3 has 15 residues. V was clipped by 4 bases and J by 4 bases; unmatched bases: 9. As for this clonotype: Its antigen is as yet unknown. A single base separates this from a much larger clone, so it may be a read error.

This material consisted of cultured PBMCs, taken from culture after CMV antigen stimulation. This clonotype was sampled from a human donor in good health (CMV status not recorded). Some clones in this sample may be carry-over from other donors' samples. This chain links TRBV7-2 with TRBJ1-2; 7 bases fit TRBD1. CDR3 amino acids: CASSSAQGEVYGYTF. The CDR3 nucleotides read TGTGCCAGCAGCTCAGCGCAGGGGGAGGTCTATGGCTACACCTTC.